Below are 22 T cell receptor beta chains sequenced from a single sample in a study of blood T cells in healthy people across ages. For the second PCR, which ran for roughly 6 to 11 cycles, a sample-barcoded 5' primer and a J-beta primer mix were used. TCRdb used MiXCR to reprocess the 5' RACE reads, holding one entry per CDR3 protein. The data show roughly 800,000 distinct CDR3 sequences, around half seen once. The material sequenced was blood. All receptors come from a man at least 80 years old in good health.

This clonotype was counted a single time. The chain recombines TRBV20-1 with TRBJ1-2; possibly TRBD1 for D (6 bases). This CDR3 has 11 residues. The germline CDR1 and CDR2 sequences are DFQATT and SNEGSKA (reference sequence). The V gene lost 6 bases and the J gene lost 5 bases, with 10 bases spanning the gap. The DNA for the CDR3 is TGCAGTGCGATACAGGGTTATGGCTACACCTTC. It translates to CSAIQGYGYTF.

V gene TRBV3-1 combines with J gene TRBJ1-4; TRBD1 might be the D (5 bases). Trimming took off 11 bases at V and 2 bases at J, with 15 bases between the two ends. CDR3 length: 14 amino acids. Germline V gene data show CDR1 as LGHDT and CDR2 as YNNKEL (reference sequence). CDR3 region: CARTSRGTNEKLFF. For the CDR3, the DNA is TGTGCCCGCACCAGCCGGGGGACTAATGAAAAACTGTTTTTT. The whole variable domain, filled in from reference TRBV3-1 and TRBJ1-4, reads DTAVSQTPKYLVTQMGNDKSIKCEQNLGHDTMYWYKQDSKKFLKIMFSYNNKELIINETVPNRFSPKSPDKAHLNLHINSLELGDSAVYFCARTSRGTNEKLFFGSGTQLSVL.

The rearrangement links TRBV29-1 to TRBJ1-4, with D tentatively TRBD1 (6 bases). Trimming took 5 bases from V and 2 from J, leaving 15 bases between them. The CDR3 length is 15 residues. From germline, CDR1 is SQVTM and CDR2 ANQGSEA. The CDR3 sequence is CSVTVRGATNEKLFF. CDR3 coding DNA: TGCAGCGTTACTGTACGGGGGGCCACTAATGAAAAACTGTTTTTT.

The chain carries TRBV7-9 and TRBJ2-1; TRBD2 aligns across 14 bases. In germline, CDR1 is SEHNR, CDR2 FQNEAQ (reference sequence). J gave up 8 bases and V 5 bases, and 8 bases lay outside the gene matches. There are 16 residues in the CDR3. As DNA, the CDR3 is TGTGCCAGCAGCAGATACGGGACTAGCGGGAGCGATGAGCAGTTCTTC. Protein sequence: CASSRYGTSGSDEQFF.

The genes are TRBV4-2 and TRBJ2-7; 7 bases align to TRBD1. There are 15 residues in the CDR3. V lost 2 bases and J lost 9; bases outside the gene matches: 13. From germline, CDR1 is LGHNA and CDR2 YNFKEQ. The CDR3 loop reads CASSQLWTGGLGQYF. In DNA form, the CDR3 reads TGTGCCAGCAGCCAACTCTGGACAGGTGGACTGGGGCAGTACTTC.

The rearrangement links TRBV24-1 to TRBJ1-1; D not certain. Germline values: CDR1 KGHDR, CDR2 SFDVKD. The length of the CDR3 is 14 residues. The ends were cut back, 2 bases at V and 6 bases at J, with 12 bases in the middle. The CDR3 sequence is CATSDSSVVAEAFF. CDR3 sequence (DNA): TGTGCCACCAGTGATTCGTCCGTTGTGGCTGAAGCTTTCTTT.

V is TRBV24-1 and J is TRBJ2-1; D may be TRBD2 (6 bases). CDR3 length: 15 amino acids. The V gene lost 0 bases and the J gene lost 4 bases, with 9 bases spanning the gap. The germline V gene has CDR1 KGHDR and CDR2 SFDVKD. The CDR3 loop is CATSDLLAGYNEQFF. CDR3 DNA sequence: TGTGCCACCAGTGATTTGCTGGCGGGATACAATGAGCAGTTCTTC.

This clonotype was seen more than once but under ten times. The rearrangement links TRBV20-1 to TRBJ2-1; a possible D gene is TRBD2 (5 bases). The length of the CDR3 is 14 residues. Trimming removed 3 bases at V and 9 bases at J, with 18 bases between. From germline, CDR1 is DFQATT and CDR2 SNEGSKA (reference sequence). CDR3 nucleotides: TGCAGTGCTAGGTGGGTAGCGCTGACGGGTGAGCAGTTCTTC. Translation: CSARWVALTGEQFF.

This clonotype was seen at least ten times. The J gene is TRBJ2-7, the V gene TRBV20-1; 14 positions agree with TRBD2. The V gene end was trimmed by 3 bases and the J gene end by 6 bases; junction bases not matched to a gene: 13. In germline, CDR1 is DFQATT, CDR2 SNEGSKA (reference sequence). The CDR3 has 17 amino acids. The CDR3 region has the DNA TGCAGTGCTAGGGGGACTAGCGGGAGAGGAACCCCCACCGAGCAGTACTTC. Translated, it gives CSARGTSGRGTPTEQYF.

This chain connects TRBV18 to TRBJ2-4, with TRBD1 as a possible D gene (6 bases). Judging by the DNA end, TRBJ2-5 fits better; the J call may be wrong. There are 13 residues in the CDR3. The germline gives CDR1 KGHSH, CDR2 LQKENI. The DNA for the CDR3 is TGTGCCAGCTCAGCCTTACAGGGAGAGACCCAGTACTTC. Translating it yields CASSALQGETQYF.

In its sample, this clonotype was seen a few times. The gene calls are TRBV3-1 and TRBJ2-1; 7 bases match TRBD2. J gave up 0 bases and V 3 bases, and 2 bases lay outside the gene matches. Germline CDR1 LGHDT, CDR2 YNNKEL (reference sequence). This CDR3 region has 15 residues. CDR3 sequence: CASSQGGSSYNEQFF. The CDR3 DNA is TGTGCCAGCAGCCAGGGGGGGAGCTCCTACAATGAGCAGTTCTTC.

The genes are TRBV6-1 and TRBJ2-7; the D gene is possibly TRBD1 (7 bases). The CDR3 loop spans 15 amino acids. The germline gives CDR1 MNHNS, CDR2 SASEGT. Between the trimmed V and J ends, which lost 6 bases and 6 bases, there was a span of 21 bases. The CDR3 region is CASSDMEGATSEQYF. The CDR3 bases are TGTGCCAGCAGCGATATGGAGGGGGCGACTAGCGAGCAGTACTTC.

The CDR3 loop reads CASSAGRAVSYEQYF. The CDR3 region has the DNA TGTGCCAGCAGCGCGGGACGAGCGGTCTCCTACGAGCAGTACTTC. The chain combines TRBV4-2 with TRBJ2-4; the D gene is possibly TRBD2 (6 bases). The J call may be faulty, since TRBJ2-7 better matches the DNA end. The CDR3 is 15 residues long. Germline CDR1 LGHNA, CDR2 YNFKEQ.

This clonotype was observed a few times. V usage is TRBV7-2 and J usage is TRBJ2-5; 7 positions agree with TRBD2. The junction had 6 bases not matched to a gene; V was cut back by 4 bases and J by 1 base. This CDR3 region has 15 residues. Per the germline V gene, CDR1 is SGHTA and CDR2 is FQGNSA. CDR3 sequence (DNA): TGTGCCAGCAGCTCCCTGGGGGGGATCCAAGAGACCCAGTACTTC. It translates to CASSSLGGIQETQYF.

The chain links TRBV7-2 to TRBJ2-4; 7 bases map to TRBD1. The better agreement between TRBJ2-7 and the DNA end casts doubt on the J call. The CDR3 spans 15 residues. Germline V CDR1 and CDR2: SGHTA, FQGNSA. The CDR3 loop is CASSLAWDSPYEQYF. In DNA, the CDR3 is TGTGCCAGCAGCTTAGCTTGGGACAGTCCCTACGAGCAGTACTTC.

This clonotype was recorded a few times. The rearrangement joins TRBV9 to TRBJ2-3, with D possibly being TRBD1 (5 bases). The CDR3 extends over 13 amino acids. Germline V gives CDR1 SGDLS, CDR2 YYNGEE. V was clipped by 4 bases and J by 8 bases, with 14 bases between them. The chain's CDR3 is CASSLYGQGTQYF. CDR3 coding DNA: TGTGCCAGCAGCCTTTACGGACAAGGTACGCAGTATTTT.

CDR3 protein: CSARDPAVAYNEQFF. The CDR3 DNA follows: TGCAGTGCTAGAGATCCAGCGGTAGCCTACAATGAGCAGTTCTTC. J is TRBJ2-1 and V is TRBV20-1; TRBD2 is a possible D gene (5 bases). From germline, CDR1 is DFQATT and CDR2 SNEGSKA (reference sequence). Trimming removed 0 bases from V and 2 bases from J, with 11 bases in between. The CDR3 runs to 15 residues.

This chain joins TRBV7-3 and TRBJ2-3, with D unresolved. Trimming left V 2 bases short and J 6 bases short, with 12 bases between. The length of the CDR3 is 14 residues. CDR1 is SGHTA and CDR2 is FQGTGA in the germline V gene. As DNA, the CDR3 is TGTGCCAGCAGCTTACGGCCCCTTATTGATACGCAGTATTTT. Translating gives CASSLRPLIDTQYF.

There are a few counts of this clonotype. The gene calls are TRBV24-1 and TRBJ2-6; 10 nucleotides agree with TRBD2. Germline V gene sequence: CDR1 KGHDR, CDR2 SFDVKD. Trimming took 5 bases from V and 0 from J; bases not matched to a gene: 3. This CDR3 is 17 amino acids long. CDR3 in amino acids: CATSGLAGDSGANVLTF. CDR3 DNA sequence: TGTGCCACCAGTGGGCTAGCGGGAGACTCTGGGGCCAACGTCCTGACTTTC.

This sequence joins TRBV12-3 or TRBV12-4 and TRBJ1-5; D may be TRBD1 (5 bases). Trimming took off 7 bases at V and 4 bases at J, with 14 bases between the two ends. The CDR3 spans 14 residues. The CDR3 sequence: CASTKGLSNQPQHF. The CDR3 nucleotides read TGTGCCAGCACTAAGGGACTCTCAAATCAGCCCCAGCATTTT.

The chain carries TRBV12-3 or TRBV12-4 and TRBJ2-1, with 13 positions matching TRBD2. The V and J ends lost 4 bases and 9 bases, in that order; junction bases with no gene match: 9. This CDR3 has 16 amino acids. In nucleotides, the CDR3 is TGTGCCAGCAGTTACTCTGGGACTAGCGGGAAAGGTGAGCAGTTCTTC. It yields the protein CASSYSGTSGKGEQFF.

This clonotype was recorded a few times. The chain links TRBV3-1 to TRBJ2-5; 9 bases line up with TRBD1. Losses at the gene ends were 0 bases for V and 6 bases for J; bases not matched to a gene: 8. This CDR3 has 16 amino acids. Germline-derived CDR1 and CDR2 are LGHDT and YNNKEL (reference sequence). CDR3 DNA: TGTGCCAGCAGCCAAGATCGAGTTGGGACAGGGAAGACCCAGTACTTC. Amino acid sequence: CASSQDRVGTGKTQYF.